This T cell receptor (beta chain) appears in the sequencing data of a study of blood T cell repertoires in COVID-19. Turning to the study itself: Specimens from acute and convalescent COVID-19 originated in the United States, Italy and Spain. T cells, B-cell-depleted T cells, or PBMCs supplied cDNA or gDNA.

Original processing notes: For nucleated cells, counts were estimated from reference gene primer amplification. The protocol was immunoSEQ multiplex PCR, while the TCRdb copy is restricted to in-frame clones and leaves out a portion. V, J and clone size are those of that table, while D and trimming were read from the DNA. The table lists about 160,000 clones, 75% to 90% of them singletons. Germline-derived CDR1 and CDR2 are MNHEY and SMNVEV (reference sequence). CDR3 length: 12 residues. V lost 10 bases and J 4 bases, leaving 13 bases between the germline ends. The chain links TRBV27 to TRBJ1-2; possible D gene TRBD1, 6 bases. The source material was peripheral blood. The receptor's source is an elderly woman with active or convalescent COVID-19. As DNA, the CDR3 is TGTGCCACTTCCGACAGGCTCTATGGCTACACCTTC. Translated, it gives CATSDRLYGYTF.